The rows below give T cell receptor beta chains drawn from one sample of a study of blood T cell repertoires in COVID-19. TCRdb's copy holds only in-frame clones and misses some; the assay was immunoSEQ multiplex PCR. The sample has a few hundred thousand clones; around nine tenths are singletons. Sample: PBMCs or T cells enriched from blood (not recorded which). The source of these receptors is a woman aged 45-65 years who had been exposed to COVID-19. Both conserved end residues are part of each CDR3. D genes are given only for firm matches. Clone sizes are given selectively: once, few, many, or a class where the clone is expanded.

CDR3 DNA	CDR3 protein	V gene	D gene	J gene	clone size
TGTGCCAGCAGGGGGAACGGAAACACCGGGGAGCTGTTTTTT	CASRGNGNTGELFF	TRBV19	TRBD1	TRBJ2-2	NA
TGTGCCAGCAGCACGGAAGGGGTCGAGCAGTACTTC	CASSTEGVEQYF	TRBV7-9	NA	TRBJ2-7	NA
TGTGCCAGCAGCCAACTACAGGGTAACCAGTTCTTC	CASSQLQGNQFF	TRBV3-1/TRBV3-2	NA	TRBJ2-1	NA
TGTGCCAGTTCCCAACCACAGGGCCCCCTGAACACTGAAGCTTTCTTT	CASSQPQGPLNTEAFF	TRBV19	NA	TRBJ1-1	NA
TGTGCCAGCAGCATGGGTCAGGTGACGGCAACTAATGAAAAACTGTTTTTT	CASSMGQVTATNEKLFF	TRBV7-9	NA	TRBJ1-4	NA
TGTGCCAGTAGTGGGCAGGTTAGCACAGATACGCAGTATTTT	CASSGQVSTDTQYF	TRBV19	NA	TRBJ2-3	NA
TGCGCCAGCAGCTCAGACCGGACAGGGCTCACCGGGGAGCTGTTTTTT	CASSSDRTGLTGELFF	TRBV5-1	TRBD1	TRBJ2-2	NA
TGTGCCAGCAGCTTCCAGACAGGCTCCTATAATTCACCCCTCCACTTT	CASSFQTGSYNSPLHF	TRBV3-1/TRBV3-2	NA	TRBJ1-6	NA
TGTGCCAGCAGCCGCATACCGCCCGGGGGGGTTACTGAAGCTTTCTTT	CASSRIPPGGVTEAFF	TRBV11-1	NA	TRBJ1-1	NA
TGTGCCACCCGAAGAGGGGGACAGGGCATGAACACTGAAGCTTTCTTT	CATRRGGQGMNTEAFF	TRBV27	TRBD1	TRBJ1-1	once
TGCGCCAGCAGCCCTTATAGCGGGGGGGATTACAATGAGCAGTTCTTC	CASSPYSGGDYNEQFF	TRBV5-1	TRBD2	TRBJ2-1	NA
TGCGCCAGCAGCTTGTTGACTAGCGGGGGAGCCGGGGAGCTGTTTTTT	CASSLLTSGGAGELFF	TRBV5-1	TRBD2	TRBJ2-2	NA
TGCGCCAGTTACACGTCCGGGACAAACTATGGCTACACCTTC	CASYTSGTNYGYTF	TRBV5-1	NA	TRBJ1-2	NA
TGTGCCAGCTCACCCAGACAGGGGAACTACAATGAGCAGTTCTTC	CASSPRQGNYNEQFF	TRBV18	TRBD1	TRBJ2-1	NA
TGTGCCAGCAGCTTTGGGACACGGAATGAAAAACTGTTTTTT	CASSFGTRNEKLFF	TRBV7-2	NA	TRBJ1-4	NA
TGTGCCAGTAGTAGTCCCGCGGCAGGGTCTCAGCCCCAGCATTTT	CASSSPAAGSQPQHF	TRBV19	NA	TRBJ1-5	NA
TGCGCCAGCAGCCAAATAGCGCGGTCCCTCTACAATGAGCAGTTCTTC	CASSQIARSLYNEQFF	TRBV4-1	NA	TRBJ2-1	NA
TGTGCCAGCAGCGTAGCTGGGGGGAGCCAAGAGACCCAGTACTTC	CASSVAGGSQETQYF	TRBV9	NA	TRBJ2-5	NA
TGTGCCAGCAGCCATCAGGGGGCGGATACGCAGTATTTT	CASSHQGADTQYF	TRBV3-1/TRBV3-2	TRBD1	TRBJ2-3	NA
TGTGCCAGCAGTCCAGGGGGCCTGGAGACCCAGTACTTC	CASSPGGLETQYF	TRBV28	TRBD1	TRBJ2-5	NA
TGTGCCAGCAGTCCTCAGGGCAGGGGTCGGGGCACTGAAGCTTTCTTT	CASSPQGRGRGTEAFF	TRBV27	NA	TRBJ1-1	NA
TGTGCCAGCAGCTACAGCCCGCAAGAGACCCAGTACTTC	CASSYSPQETQYF	TRBV7-9	NA	TRBJ2-5	NA
TGCAGCGCGAACCCCTCAACAGGAAACACTGAAGCTTTCTTT	CSANPSTGNTEAFF	TRBV29-1	NA	TRBJ1-1	few
TGTGCCAGCAGTGAAAACGTCCGCGGCTACGAGCAGTACTTC	CASSENVRGYEQYF	TRBV25-1	NA	TRBJ2-7	NA
TGTGCCAGCAGCTCAGGGGCGGAAACCTACAATGAGCAGTTCTTC	CASSSGAETYNEQFF	TRBV7-2	NA	TRBJ2-1	NA
TGTGCCTGGAGTGTACTACTTCGAGGGCCAGCGGACCCCGGCTATGGCTACACCTTC	CAWSVLLRGPADPGYGYTF	TRBV30	NA	TRBJ1-2	NA
TGTGCCAGCAGCTCAGGACAGGGGTTCTATGGCTACACCTTC	CASSSGQGFYGYTF	TRBV13	TRBD1	TRBJ1-2	NA
TGCGCCAGCAGCCAAGAGGGGACAGGGACCCTATATGGCTACACCTTC	CASSQEGTGTLYGYTF	TRBV4-1	TRBD1	TRBJ1-2	NA
TGTGCCAGCAGTTCCCCTAGGTTCGATGAGCAGTTCTTC	CASSSPRFDEQFF	TRBV28	NA	TRBJ2-1	NA
TGTGCCAGCAGCTTAACCAACCGAGAAAATGAAAAACTGTTTTTT	CASSLTNRENEKLFF	TRBV7-2	NA	TRBJ1-4	NA
TGTGCCAGCAGCGTGCCGGCAGGGATTACCACCGGGGAGCTGTTTTTT	CASSVPAGITTGELFF	TRBV5-4	NA	TRBJ2-2	NA
TGCGCCAGCAGGTCGACAGGGCATAGCTCCTATAATTCACCCCTCCACTTT	CASRSTGHSSYNSPLHF	TRBV5-1	TRBD1	TRBJ1-6	NA
TGTGCCAGCAGCTCCTTCGTAAGGGACAGGCATAATTCACCCCTCCACTTT	CASSSFVRDRHNSPLHF	TRBV27	TRBD1	TRBJ1-6	few
TGTGCCAGCAGCCAAGCGGCTAGCACCCAAGAGACCCAGTACTTC	CASSQAASTQETQYF	TRBV4-2	NA	TRBJ2-5	NA
TGTGCCAGCAGCGACGACAGGGGAAGCGACGAGCAGTACTTC	CASSDDRGSDEQYF	TRBV7-9	TRBD1	TRBJ2-7	NA
TGTGCCAGCAGCCAAGATCGCGGAAGATCCAGTGAAAAACTGTTTTTT	CASSQDRGRSSEKLFF	TRBV3-1/TRBV3-2	NA	TRBJ1-4	NA
TGTGCCAGCAGCTTAGGACAGGGAACGTACCAAGAGACCCAGTACTTC	CASSLGQGTYQETQYF	TRBV7-2	TRBD1	TRBJ2-5	once
TGCGCCAGCAGCCCGCCCAGCGGGGGGCACAATGAGCAGTTCTTC	CASSPPSGGHNEQFF	TRBV5-1	TRBD2	TRBJ2-1	once
TGTGCCAGCAGCCTCCGTCGGGGATACGAGCAGTACTTC	CASSLRRGYEQYF	TRBV11-2	NA	TRBJ2-7	few
TGTGCCAGCAGCCCGACAGGGAATCAGCCCCAGCATTTT	CASSPTGNQPQHF	TRBV12-3/TRBV12-4	TRBD1	TRBJ1-5	NA
TGTGCCAGCAGTGAATCAGGGGGCGCGGGAGATACGCAGTATTTT	CASSESGGAGDTQYF	TRBV25-1	TRBD1	TRBJ2-3	once
TGTGCCAGCAGCCCCGGGGGAGGGTCCTACGAGCAGTACTTC	CASSPGGGSYEQYF	TRBV7-9	TRBD2	TRBJ2-7	few
TGCGCCAGCAGCAGTAGTGGGCAGTTTAATGAAAAACTGTTTTTT	CASSSSGQFNEKLFF	TRBV4-1	NA	TRBJ1-4	few
TGCGCCAGCGGGACTAGCGGGATCCAAGAGACCCAGTACTTC	CASGTSGIQETQYF	TRBV5-1	TRBD2	TRBJ2-5	NA
TGTGCCAGCAGACCGGGACTCGAGAATTCACCCCTCCACTTT	CASRPGLENSPLHF	TRBV28	NA	TRBJ1-6	once
TGTGCCACGATTGTGGGAGCGACTGAAGCTTTCTTT	CATIVGATEAFF	TRBV7-9	NA	TRBJ1-1	NA
TGTGCCAGTAGTATGCGGTCTTTGGGGAACACTGAAGCTTTCTTT	CASSMRSLGNTEAFF	TRBV19	NA	TRBJ1-1	NA
TGTGCTAGCAGCTTACAGGGGGCGAACACCGGGGAGCTGTTTTTT	CASSLQGANTGELFF	TRBV7-7	TRBD1	TRBJ2-2	NA
TGTGCCAGCAGCCGGGACAGGGGGTCTCACGAGCAGTACTTC	CASSRDRGSHEQYF	TRBV7-9	TRBD1	TRBJ2-7	NA
TGTGCCAGCAGTGAAATCCGGGTGGCTTTCTTT	CASSEIRVAFF	TRBV2	NA	TRBJ1-1	NA
TGCGCCACCGGCCCAATCCCCGGGTCACCCTACACTGAAGCTTTCTTT	CATGPIPGSPYTEAFF	TRBV5-1	NA	TRBJ1-1	once
TGCGCCAGCAGCAGACTCCCCGGGGGCGAGCAGTACTTC	CASSRLPGGEQYF	TRBV5-1	NA	TRBJ2-7	NA
TGTGCCAGTGATAGCGGGGGGGAGACCCAGTACTTC	CASDSGGETQYF	TRBV19	TRBD2	TRBJ2-5	NA
TGTGCCAGCAGCTTAGTCGGTGCAACTAATGAAAAACTGTTTTTT	CASSLVGATNEKLFF	TRBV7-2	NA	TRBJ1-4	NA